This entry lists 22 T cell receptor beta chains sequenced from one sample in a study of blood T cell repertoires in COVID-19. Some clones are missing from TCRdb's copy, which holds only in-frame ones; the method was immunoSEQ multiplex PCR. This table holds about 220,000 clones, 85% found once. Sequenced: peripheral blood. Receptors were obtained from a woman aged 70-85 years with COVID-19, enrolled during active disease.

This sequence joins TRBV5-1 and TRBJ2-3; tentatively, D is TRBD2 (6 bases). V was cut by 4 bases and J by 5 bases, with 14 bases left in between. The germline V gene has CDR1 SGHRS and CDR2 YFSETQ. CDR3 length: 14 residues. The CDR3 region has the DNA TGCGCCAGCAGCGCACCCCGGGGAGGAGATACGCAGTATTTT. This encodes CASSAPRGGDTQYF.

V gene TRBV19 combines with J gene TRBJ2-3; D is undetermined. V was pared by 2 bases and J by 2 bases, with 8 bases between. This CDR3 has 14 amino acids. Germline CDR1 is LNHDA and CDR2 is SQIVND (reference sequence). The CDR3 DNA reads TGTGCCAGTAGTATACTCCAACACACAGATACGCAGTATTTT. It is translated as CASSILQHTDTQYF.

V usage is TRBV4-2 and J usage is TRBJ2-7; 7 bases fit TRBD2. Germline V gene lookup returns CDR1 LGHNA and CDR2 YNFKEQ. The V segment lost 0 bases and the J segment 2 bases; nucleotides outside the gene matches: 16. This CDR3 has 19 residues. The CDR3 sequence is CASSQEVVGITGGTYEQYF. The CDR3 nucleotides are TGTGCCAGCAGCCAAGAGGTAGTGGGCATCACGGGAGGCACCTACGAGCAGTACTTC.

The chain couples TRBV7-9 to TRBJ1-1; 10 nucleotides line up with TRBD1. The CDR3 spans 16 residues. CDR1 and CDR2 from the germline V gene are SEHNR and FQNEAQ (reference sequence). Trimming cost V 7 bases and J 1 base; bases outside gene matches: 9. In DNA, the CDR3 is TGTGCCAGCAAAAAAATAGGGACAGGGGAGAACACTGAAGCTTTCTTT. Its protein product is CASKKIGTGENTEAFF.

The J gene is TRBJ1-2, the V gene TRBV27, with TRBD1 matching 8 bases. CDR1 is MNHEY, CDR2 SMNVEV, per germline (reference sequence). J lost 4 bases, V lost 3 bases, and 7 bases had no gene match. CDR3 length: 15 residues. The CDR3: CASSFTTGGSYGYTF. Here the CDR3 DNA reads TGTGCCAGCAGTTTCACCACAGGGGGAAGCTATGGCTACACCTTC.

The J gene is TRBJ1-2, the V gene TRBV5-1; D call uncertain. Trimming pared 4 bases from V and 7 bases from J, leaving 17 bases between. Germline CDR1 reads SGHRS; CDR2 reads YFSETQ. This CDR3 region has 14 residues. The CDR3 DNA is TGCGCCAGCAGCCCGGGAGATCTATCAAGTGGCTACACCTTC. Protein product: CASSPGDLSSGYTF.

This clone showed up just once. This chain joins TRBV12-5 and TRBJ1-2, with a tentative D call TRBD1 (6 bases). Per germline, CDR1 LGHNT and CDR2 FRNRAP. The CDR3 extends over 18 amino acids. V lost 0 bases, J lost 3 bases, and 20 bases lay in between. The CDR3 region is CASGLVLFSGGADYGYTF. In DNA form, the CDR3 reads TGTGCTAGTGGTTTGGTATTGTTCTCGGGGGGCGCGGACTATGGCTACACCTTC.

The chain recombines TRBV6-1 with TRBJ1-2; D is unresolved. The germline V gene encodes CDR1 MNHNS and CDR2 SASEGT. Trimming stripped 2 bases from V and 4 bases from J, with 11 bases between. This CDR3 has 14 amino acids. As DNA, the CDR3 is TGTGCCAGCAGTGAATCCCCGGTTCCCTATGGCTACACCTTC. Translating gives CASSESPVPYGYTF.

The V call is TRBV29-1, the J call TRBJ2-7, with a possible D match to TRBD1 (6 bases). The germline V gene encodes CDR1 SQVTM and CDR2 ANQGSEA. V was shortened by 4 bases and J by 5 bases, with 21 bases between the two germline ends. The CDR3 has 15 amino acids. The CDR3: CSVATTQGWKDEQYF. DNA for the CDR3: TGCAGCGTTGCGACTACCCAGGGGTGGAAAGACGAGCAGTACTTC.

This chain joins TRBV7-2 and TRBJ2-5; D perhaps matches TRBD2 (6 bases). Trimming cost V 3 bases and J 2 bases, with 10 bases left between them. There are 14 residues in the CDR3. Germline values: CDR1 SGHTA, CDR2 FQGNSA. CDR3 loop: CASSFLGGQETQYF. The CDR3 DNA reads TGTGCCAGCAGCTTTCTGGGGGGTCAAGAGACCCAGTACTTC.

The V and J genes are TRBV7-2 and TRBJ2-7, with 8 bases aligning to TRBD1. Germline loops: CDR1 SGHTA, CDR2 FQGNSA. This CDR3 region has 14 residues. The V segment lost 1 base and the J segment 5 bases; nucleotides outside the gene matches: 4. CDR3 nucleotides: TGTGCCAGCAGCTTAGTTCAGGGGGCCCACGAGCAGTACTTC. The encoded protein is CASSLVQGAHEQYF.

The chain is built from TRBV6-6 and TRBJ1-6, with 9 nucleotides matching TRBD1. The ends lost 5 bases at V and 6 bases at J; junction bases unmatched: 2. The CDR3 has 14 residues. Germline CDR1 is MNHNY and CDR2 is SVGAGI (reference sequence). In nucleotides, the CDR3 is TGTGCCAGCAGTGACAGGGGGGGTAATTCACCCCTCCACTTT. Protein product: CASSDRGGNSPLHF.

V and J are TRBV10-3 and TRBJ2-7; weak D call: TRBD2 (5 bases). The CDR3 has 13 residues. Germline lookup yields CDR1 ENHRY and CDR2 SYGVKD. V lost 6 bases, J lost 5 bases, and 14 bases lay in between. CDR3 DNA: TGTGCCATCAGCCGGACTTCCAATGACGAGCAGTACTTC. Translating gives CAISRTSNDEQYF.

This clone was recorded a few times. V is TRBV4-3 and J is TRBJ1-4, with 8 bases matching TRBD1. The CDR3 totals 14 residues. Germline CDR1 reads LGHNA; CDR2 reads YSLEER. J lost 7 bases, V lost 4 bases, and 5 bases had no gene match. The chain's CDR3 is CASSLDRVSEKLFF. The CDR3 nucleotides are TGCGCCAGCAGCCTGGACAGGGTTAGTGAAAAACTGTTTTTT.

The chain is built from TRBV15 and TRBJ2-3; D remains ambiguous. In germline, CDR1 is LNHNV, CDR2 YYDKDF (reference sequence). Trimming stripped 0 bases from V and 1 base from J, with 5 bases between. The length of the CDR3 is 14 residues. CDR3: CATSREQRTDTQYF. CDR3 sequence (DNA): TGTGCCACCAGCAGAGAACAGCGCACAGATACGCAGTATTTT.

The rearrangement uses TRBV29-1 and TRBJ2-1, with 10 bases identical to TRBD1. The germline V gene has CDR1 SQVTM and CDR2 ANQGSEA. This CDR3 is 13 amino acids long. Trimming removed 6 bases from V and 7 bases from J; junction bases left unmatched: 6. CDR3 nucleotides: TGCAGCGTCTTGACAGGGGGCAGGAATGAGCAGTTCTTC. Its translation: CSVLTGGRNEQFF.

This chain links TRBV7-9 with TRBJ1-4, with 7 bases aligning to TRBD1. V lost 5 bases, J lost 4 bases, and 4 bases stayed unmatched. CDR1 is SEHNR, CDR2 FQNEAQ, per germline (reference sequence). The CDR3 is 14 amino acids. CDR3 DNA sequence: TGTGCCAGCAGCCCAGGGGGGAGTAATGAAAAACTGTTTTTT. It translates to CASSPGGSNEKLFF.

The chain recombines TRBV27 with TRBJ1-2, with D tentatively TRBD1 (5 bases). V lost 4 bases and J lost 7, with 16 bases in between. The CDR3 runs 14 residues. The germline gives CDR1 MNHEY, CDR2 SMNVEV (reference sequence). The CDR3 DNA reads TGTGCCAGCAGTTCGTCACCTCCAGGGCTTGGCTACACCTTC. Protein: CASSSSPPGLGYTF.

J is TRBJ1-2 and V is TRBV3-1 (or the pseudogene TRBV3-2); 8 positions match TRBD1. The CDR3 consists of 19 residues. Germline CDR1 reads LGHDT; CDR2 reads YNNKEL (reference sequence). Trimming took 0 bases from V and 7 from J; bases not matched to a gene: 19. This chain's CDR3 is CASSQDRPRPGGQGAGYTF. The CDR3 nucleotides are TGTGCCAGCAGCCAAGACAGGCCCCGGCCGGGCGGACAGGGAGCTGGCTACACCTTC.

The chain carries TRBV29-1 and TRBJ1-1; possible D gene TRBD1, 5 bases. Per germline, CDR1 SQVTM and CDR2 ANQGSEA. CDR3 size: 14 residues. Trimming took 7 bases from V and 1 from J, leaving 16 bases between them. CDR3 coding DNA: TGCAGCGCCAGGTCAGCAGACAGGAACACTGAAGCTTTCTTT. Translating gives CSARSADRNTEAFF.

This clone was counted a single time. The chain's CDR3 is CASSYSASGSGTQYF. As DNA, the CDR3 is TGTGCCAGCAGTTACTCGGCTAGCGGGAGTGGTACGCAGTATTTT. V is TRBV6-5 and J is TRBJ2-3; 10 bases are a match to TRBD2. The CDR3 extends over 15 amino acids. Germline CDR1 MNHEY, CDR2 SVGAGI. Germline trimming cut 0 bases from V and 8 bases from J; bases unmatched to any gene: 5.

This rearrangement joins TRBV11-2 to TRBJ1-1, with D hard to call. CDR3 size: 17 residues. Trimming removed 4 bases at V and 2 bases at J, with 20 bases between. CDR1 and CDR2 (germline): SGHAT, FQNNGV. The CDR3 region has the DNA TGTGCCAGCAGCTACCGCCGAGGTATCGAGGGAAACACTGAAGCTTTCTTT. Protein product: CASSYRRGIEGNTEAFF.